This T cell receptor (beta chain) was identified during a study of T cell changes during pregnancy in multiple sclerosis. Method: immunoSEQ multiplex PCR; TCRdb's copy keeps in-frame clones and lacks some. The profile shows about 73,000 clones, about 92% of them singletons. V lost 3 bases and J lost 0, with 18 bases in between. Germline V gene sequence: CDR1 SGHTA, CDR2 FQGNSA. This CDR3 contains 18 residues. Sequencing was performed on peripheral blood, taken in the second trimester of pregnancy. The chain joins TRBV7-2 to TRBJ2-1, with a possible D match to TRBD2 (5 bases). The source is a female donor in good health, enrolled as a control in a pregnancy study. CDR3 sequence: CASSFLFVSASSYNEQFF. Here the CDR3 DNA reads TGTGCCAGCAGCTTTCTATTCGTTAGCGCTAGCTCCTACAATGAGCAGTTCTTC.